A single sample is the source of the 27 T cell receptor beta chains below, sequenced in a study of STAT5B mutations in CD4+ large granular lymphocyte leukemia. The protocol was immunoSEQ multiplex PCR, while the TCRdb copy is restricted to in-frame clones and leaves out a portion. This sample has fewer than 35,000 clones; around four fifths occur once, and the top ten carry about 2.4%. The sample comprised CD4+ T cells from blood buffy coats. The receptor source for this set is a human donor in good health.

V usage is TRBV6-4 and J usage is TRBJ2-3; TRBD2 agrees at 9 bases. Germline CDR1 and CDR2: MRHNA and SNTAGT. The ends lost 0 bases at V and 0 bases at J; junction bases unmatched: 10. The CDR3 consists of 19 residues. The DNA for the CDR3 is TGTGCCAGCAGTGACTCGGGCGGGAGGGCAACCGGAAGCACAGATACGCAGTATTTT. Translating it yields CASSDSGGRATGSTDTQYF.

The chain is built from TRBV10-2 and TRBJ1-2; D not certain. CDR1 is WSHSY, CDR2 SAAADI, per germline. This CDR3 region has 12 residues. Trimming stripped 4 bases from V and 1 base from J, with 4 bases between. CDR3 protein: CASSGSNYGYTF. DNA for the CDR3: TGCGCCAGCAGTGGCAGTAACTATGGCTACACCTTC.

This chain uses TRBV6-5 with TRBJ1-3; D gene ambiguous. Germline lookup yields CDR1 MNHEY and CDR2 SVGAGI. This CDR3 spans 11 amino acids. V shed 10 bases and J shed 2 bases, with 6 bases lying between them. CDR3 nucleotide sequence: TGTGCCACCAGCACTGGAAACACCATATATTTT. It yields the protein CATSTGNTIYF.

This rearrangement joins TRBV9 to TRBJ2-3; 7 bases are shared with TRBD2. J lost 0 bases, V lost 6 bases, and 10 bases had no gene match. Germline V gene sequence: CDR1 SGDLS, CDR2 YYNGEE. The CDR3 totals 16 residues. CDR3 residues: CASNAPGGASTDTQYF. CDR3 nucleotide sequence: TGTGCCAGCAACGCACCGGGGGGAGCTAGCACAGATACGCAGTATTTT. The full variable domain, in which reference TRBV9 and TRBJ2-3 provide the parts outside the CDR3, is DSGVTQTPKHLITATGQRVTLRCSPRSGDLSVYWYQQSLDQGLQFLIQYYNGEERAKGNILERFSAQQFPDLHSELNLSSLELGDSALYFCASNAPGGASTDTQYFGPGTRLTVL.

This sequence joins TRBV7-2 and TRBJ2-7; D may correspond to TRBD1 or TRBD2 (5 bases each). The CDR3 runs 16 residues. The V end lost 3 bases, the J end lost 6 bases, and 21 bases lay between the germline ends. Germline assignment: CDR1 SGHTA and CDR2 FQGNSA. CDR3 coding DNA: TGTGCCAGCAGCTTGGGGGACCCGGGGATCGGCGGCGAGCAGTACTTC. Its translation is CASSLGDPGIGGEQYF. Using reference TRBV7-2 and TRBJ2-7 for the parts outside the CDR3, the full variable domain is GAGVSQSPSNKVTEKGKDVELRCDPISGHTALYWYRQSLGQGLEFLIYFQGNSAPDKSGLPSDRFSAERTGGSVSTLTIQRTQQEDSAVYLCASSLGDPGIGGEQYFGPGTRLTVT.

The chain uses TRBV27 and TRBJ2-7; 14 bases line up with TRBD2. Trimming took 8 bases from V and 4 from J; bases not matched to a gene: 7. CDR3 length: 15 residues. Germline assignment: CDR1 MNHEY and CDR2 SMNVEV (reference sequence). CDR3 in amino acids: CASRGLAGDQYEQYF. CDR3 bases: TGTGCCAGCCGGGGACTAGCGGGAGATCAATACGAGCAGTACTTC.

The V and J genes are TRBV5-8 and TRBJ1-3, with D unresolved. The CDR3 has 11 residues. V shed 3 bases and J shed 5 bases, with 3 bases lying between them. Germline CDR1 is SGHTS and CDR2 is YDEGEE. CDR3 in DNA: TGTGCCAGCAGCTCGCGAAACACCATATATTTT. Translated: CASSSRNTIYF.

The CDR3 sequence: CASSYSWARCTDTQYF. CDR3 sequence (DNA): TGTGCCAGCAGTTACTCTTGGGCTAGGTGCACAGATACGCAGTATTTT. The chain employs TRBV6-5 and TRBJ2-3, with D unresolved. The CDR3 length is 16 residues. The germline V and J ends were trimmed by 0 bases and 1 base, with 11 bases remaining between them. The germline V gene has CDR1 MNHEY and CDR2 SVGAGI.

The V and J genes are TRBV5-1 and TRBJ2-7; D is possibly TRBD1 (6 bases). The germline CDR1 and CDR2 sequences are SGHRS and YFSETQ. The CDR3 length is 13 residues. Trimming shortened V by 4 bases and J by 0 bases, and 8 bases separated the two germline ends. This CDR3 is CASSRQASYEQYF. The CDR3 coding sequence is TGCGCCAGCAGCCGACAGGCCTCCTACGAGCAGTACTTC.

This clone has more than one count but fewer than ten. The chain is built from TRBV5-6 and TRBJ2-4; D might be TRBD1 (5 bases). Germline assignment: CDR1 SGHDT and CDR2 YYEEEE. CDR3 length: 14 amino acids. The V gene lost 0 bases and the J gene lost 9 bases, with 13 bases spanning the gap. The CDR3 protein is CASSLVLGRAIQYF. CDR3 nucleotides: TGTGCCAGCAGCTTGGTTCTAGGCAGGGCCATTCAGTACTTC.

The count of this clone is one. The rearrangement uses TRBV28 and TRBJ2-7; 8 nucleotides line up with TRBD1. The CDR3 length is 14 residues. After removal of 6 bases from V and 1 base from J, the junction contained 5 bases not matched to a gene. CDR1 MDHEN and CDR2 SYDVKM come from the germline V gene. CDR3 sequence reads: CASRLTGGSYEQYF. Here the CDR3 DNA reads TGTGCCAGCAGACTAACAGGGGGTTCCTACGAGCAGTACTTC.

The chain combines TRBV5-4 with TRBJ1-2, with D perhaps matching TRBD1 (6 bases). CDR1 is SGHNT, CDR2 YYREEE, per germline (reference sequence). This CDR3 comprises 13 residues. Between the trimmed V and J ends, which lost 5 bases and 9 bases, there was a span of 17 bases. The CDR3 sequence is CASRPRDNHSYTF. The CDR3 nucleotides read TGTGCCAGCAGGCCTAGGGACAATCATAGCTACACCTTC.

This clone showed up just a few times. The V and J genes are TRBV7-9 and TRBJ2-1; D unclear. The germline V gene encodes CDR1 SEHNR and CDR2 FQNEAQ (reference sequence). CDR3 length: 15 residues. V dropped 10 bases and J dropped 2 bases, with 18 bases sitting between them. CDR3 protein: CATRRKDGTYNEQFF. The CDR3 DNA follows: TGTGCCACTAGAAGGAAGGATGGAACCTACAATGAGCAGTTCTTC.

The chain combines TRBV29-1 with TRBJ2-5; weak D call: TRBD1 (6 bases). Germline V lookup: CDR1 SQVTM, CDR2 ANQGSEA. The CDR3 is made up of 14 amino acids. V was trimmed by 4 bases and J by 2 bases, leaving 14 bases between them. The DNA of the CDR3 is TGCAGCGTTGGGGCCGACAGGTTTCAAGAGACCCAGTACTTC. This translates into CSVGADRFQETQYF.

The V and J genes are TRBV7-9 and TRBJ2-1, with 8 bases fitting TRBD1. Per the germline V gene, CDR1 is SEHNR and CDR2 is FQNEAQ (reference sequence). V shed 3 bases and J 8 bases; nucleotides not matched to a gene: 9. The length of the CDR3 is 15 residues. CDR3: CASSLRQGSYDEQFF. The CDR3 DNA sequence: TGTGCCAGCAGCTTGAGACAGGGGTCTTATGATGAGCAGTTCTTC. Supplemented by reference TRBV7-9 and TRBJ2-1, the full variable domain reads DTGVSQNPRHKITKRGQNVTFRCDPISEHNRLYWYRQTLGQGPEFLTYFQNEAQLEKSRLLSDRFSAERPKGSFSTLEIQRTEQGDSAMYLCASSLRQGSYDEQFFGPGTRLTVL.

This chain joins TRBV13 and TRBJ2-3; TRBD1 is a possible D gene (5 bases). The CDR3 is 16 residues long. The V gene's germline CDR1 is PRHDT and CDR2 FYEKMQ (reference sequence). Between the trimmed V and J ends, which lost 1 base and 6 bases, there was a span of 17 bases. The chain's CDR3 is CASSLEGRQGGDTQYF. CDR3 bases: TGTGCCAGCAGCTTAGAAGGGCGGCAGGGCGGTGATACGCAGTATTTT. The full variable domain, in which reference TRBV13 and TRBJ2-3 provide the parts outside the CDR3, is AAGVIQSPRHLIKEKRETATLKCYPIPRHDTVYWYQQGPGQDPQFLISFYEKMQSDKGSIPDRFSAQQFSDYHSELNMSSLELGDSALYFCASSLEGRQGGDTQYFGPGTRLTVL.

V gene TRBV28 combines with J gene TRBJ2-5, with a weak D call TRBD2 (5 bases). This CDR3 is 15 amino acids long. V dropped 6 bases and J dropped 7 bases, with 21 bases sitting between them. Germline V lookup: CDR1 MDHEN, CDR2 SYDVKM. CDR3 sequence reads: CASSPRGSGPGTQYF. The CDR3 DNA reads as TGTGCCAGCAGCCCGCGAGGGAGCGGCCCGGGGACCCAGTACTTC.

J is TRBJ2-3 and V is TRBV7-2, with a tentative D call TRBD2 (6 bases). V lost 5 bases and J 4 bases, leaving 10 bases between the germline ends. In germline, CDR1 is SGHTA, CDR2 FQGNSA. CDR3 length equals 13 residues. CDR3 loop: CASSRTISDTQYF. The CDR3 nucleotides are TGTGCCAGCAGCCGGACTATCTCAGATACGCAGTATTTT.

The rearrangement joins TRBV19 to TRBJ1-4; D is perhaps TRBD1 (6 bases). Germline assignment: CDR1 LNHDA and CDR2 SQIVND (reference sequence). The V gene lost 6 bases and the J gene lost 0 bases, with 17 bases spanning the gap. The CDR3 spans 17 residues. In DNA form, the CDR3 reads TGTGCCAGTAGACCCTCGGGACACATCGCAACTAATGAAAAACTGTTTTTT. Amino acid sequence: CASRPSGHIATNEKLFF.

The rearrangement links TRBV7-8 to TRBJ2-3, with 8 nucleotides matching TRBD2. CDR1 is SGHVS and CDR2 is FQNEAQ in the germline V gene. V lost 6 bases and J lost 3; bases outside the gene matches: 11. The CDR3 is 16 amino acids. The CDR3 spells CASSPGPGGRTDTQYF. CDR3 DNA: TGTGCCAGCAGTCCGGGGCCGGGCGGGAGGACAGATACGCAGTATTTT.

V and J are TRBV5-4 and TRBJ2-2; 10 positions match TRBD2. In germline, CDR1 is SGHNT, CDR2 YYREEE (reference sequence). The ends lost 4 bases at V and 2 bases at J; junction bases unmatched: 14. CDR3 length: 19 amino acids. CDR3: CASSLRSSGGLLNTGELFF. CDR3 nucleotides: TGTGCCAGCAGCCTCAGATCTAGCGGGGGCTTGCTTAACACCGGGGAGCTGTTTTTT.

The V call is TRBV28, the J call TRBJ2-3; 7 bases are a match to TRBD2. The CDR3 length is 13 residues. Trimming took 7 bases from V and 4 from J; bases not matched to a gene: 5. Germline-derived CDR1 and CDR2 are MDHEN and SYDVKM. The CDR3 nucleotides are TGTGCCAGCACCAAAGCGGGGCCAGATACGCAGTATTTT. It specifies CASTKAGPDTQYF.

This chain uses TRBV7-2 with TRBJ2-7; the match to TRBD1 covers 10 bases. The CDR3 runs 15 residues. Germline V gene sequence: CDR1 SGHTA, CDR2 FQGNSA. With 5 bases clipped from V and 1 base from J, the junction kept 5 bases outside the gene matches. CDR3 sequence: CASSRRDRGSYEQYF. The CDR3 DNA reads TGTGCCAGCAGCCGTCGGGACAGGGGTTCCTACGAGCAGTACTTC.

The V call is TRBV7-3, the J call TRBJ2-1; 7 bases fit TRBD2. Germline V gene lookup returns CDR1 SGHTA and CDR2 FQGTGA. The V gene end was trimmed by 8 bases and the J gene end by 7 bases; junction bases not matched to a gene: 8. CDR3 size: 13 residues. The CDR3 reads CASGGGNRNEQFF. In nucleotides, the CDR3 is TGTGCCAGCGGGGGGGGAAATAGGAATGAGCAGTTCTTC.

The chain employs TRBV6-4 and TRBJ2-3; 11 nucleotides match TRBD2. Germline V lookup: CDR1 MRHNA, CDR2 SNTAGT. V shed 0 bases, J shed 6 bases, and the junction held 2 bases outside the gene matches. The CDR3 consists of 15 residues. CDR3 DNA: TGTGCCAGCAGTGACTCTAGCGGGGGGGCCGATACGCAGTATTTT. Translating it yields CASSDSSGGADTQYF.

This clone came up once. This chain links TRBV29-1 with TRBJ2-3, with 12 bases lining up with TRBD2. This CDR3 has 15 amino acids. V lost 7 bases, J lost 3 bases, and 8 bases stayed unmatched. Germline loops: CDR1 SQVTM, CDR2 ANQGSEA. The CDR3 is CSATPTSGRTDTQYF. CDR3 bases: TGCAGCGCTACCCCAACTAGCGGGAGGACAGATACGCAGTATTTT.

In its sample, this clone was seen a few times. The chain joins TRBV6-5 to TRBJ1-2; 8 bases fit TRBD1. The ends lost 5 bases at V and 4 bases at J; junction bases unmatched: 6. CDR1 MNHEY and CDR2 SVGAGI come from the germline V gene. The CDR3 is made up of 14 amino acids. In nucleotides, the CDR3 is TGTGCCAGCAGTGCGGACAGGGCACCCTATGGCTACACCTTC. Its protein product is CASSADRAPYGYTF.